Listed below are T cell receptor beta chains from one sample, sequenced in a study of radiation and T cells in renal cell carcinoma. Some clones are missing from TCRdb's copy, which holds only in-frame ones; the method was immunoSEQ multiplex PCR. The sample shows about 95,000 clones, less than 90% of them seen only once. The sequencing used blood, collected from a patient whose treatment included radiotherapy and nephrectomy. The source is a man aged 50-60 years with renal cell carcinoma. The CDR3 runs from the conserved cysteine through the conserved F or W. A D gene is named only where the DNA matches it firmly. Not every row has a clone size; where given, it reads once, few, many or a size class.

.,TRBV2,.,TRBJ2-5,CASSEQGEETQYF,TGTGCCAGCAGTGAACAAGGGGAAGAGACCCAGTACTTC
.,TRBV20-1,few,TRBJ1-4,CSARGVELFF,TGCAGTGCCCGGGGGGTGGAACTGTTTTTT
.,TRBV29-1,.,TRBJ1-1,CSVEDGWGAGDTEAFF,TGCAGCGTTGAAGATGGTTGGGGGGCGGGGGACACTGAAGCTTTCTTT
.,TRBV18,.,TRBJ1-2,CASSGEDGRGGYTF,TGTGCCAGCTCAGGGGAGGACGGGCGCGGTGGCTACACCTTC
.,TRBV5-4,.,TRBJ2-1,CASSRQFNNEQFF,TGTGCCAGCAGCCGACAGTTTAACAATGAGCAGTTCTTC
TRBD1,TRBV2,.,TRBJ1-1,CASNYGQGNQNTEAFF,TGTGCCAGCAACTACGGACAGGGTAACCAGAACACTGAAGCTTTCTTT
.,TRBV7-9,.,TRBJ2-4,CASSQRQGHIQYF,TGTGCCAGCAGCCAAAGGCAGGGCCACATTCAGTACTTC
.,TRBV5-1,few,TRBJ2-7,CASSPRTLSYEQYF,TGCGCCAGCAGCCCCAGGACACTCTCCTACGAGCAGTACTTC
.,TRBV19,.,TRBJ2-4,CASSPGARADIQYF,TGTGCCAGTAGCCCGGGCGCCAGGGCTGACATTCAGTACTTC
.,TRBV28,.,TRBJ1-2,CASSLTPTANYGYTF,TGTGCCAGCAGTCTAACCCCTACCGCTAACTATGGCTACACCTTC
TRBD1,TRBV6-5,.,TRBJ2-7,CASSFSGTAVATGQYF,TGTGCCAGCAGTTTTTCCGGGACAGCGGTCGCTACTGGGCAGTACTTC
.,TRBV7-5,.,TRBJ1-2,CARSLPRQRGAYGYTF,TGTGCCAGAAGCTTGCCTCGACAGCGCGGAGCCTATGGCTACACCTTC
TRBD1,TRBV2,.,TRBJ2-5,CASRGTGGWETQYF,TGTGCCAGCAGAGGGACAGGTGGTTGGGAGACCCAGTACTTC
.,TRBV2,.,TRBJ1-1,CASRGRRDTEAFF,TGTGCCAGCAGAGGACGGCGGGACACTGAAGCTTTCTTT
.,TRBV28,.,TRBJ1-5,CASSGGGWGNQPQHF,TGTGCCAGCAGTGGGGGGGGCTGGGGCAATCAGCCCCAGCATTTT
.,TRBV5-7,.,TRBJ1-1,CASSLKGSLPLNTEAFF,TGTGCCAGCAGCTTGAAGGGCTCTTTGCCTTTGAACACTGAAGCTTTCTTT
TRBD2,TRBV10-3,once,TRBJ2-7,CASSYLGSGGVYEQYF,TGTGCCAGCAGTTACTTGGGTAGCGGGGGGGTGTACGAGCAGTACTTC
.,TRBV5-1,.,TRBJ2-3,CASSEGEGTDTQYF,TGCGCCAGCAGTGAGGGAGAAGGTACAGATACGCAGTATTTT
TRBD2,TRBV18,.,TRBJ2-7,CASSPPTSGGYEQYF,TGTGCCAGCTCACCACCGACTAGCGGGGGCTACGAGCAGTACTTC
.,TRBV10-3,.,TRBJ1-1,CAISEWQGTEAFF,TGTGCCATCAGTGAATGGCAGGGAACTGAAGCTTTCTTT
TRBD2,TRBV7-6,.,TRBJ2-7,CASSASSGSSYEQYF,TGTGCCAGCAGCGCCTCTAGCGGGAGCTCCTACGAGCAGTACTTC
TRBD1,TRBV10-1,.,TRBJ2-3,CASKGTGPDTQYF,TGCGCCAGCAAAGGGACAGGGCCAGATACGCAGTATTTT
.,TRBV7-9,.,TRBJ2-7,CASSFSTAHDEQYF,TGTGCCAGCAGCTTTTCGACCGCCCATGACGAGCAGTACTTC
.,TRBV19,.,TRBJ1-1,CASSTRGLNTEAFF,TGTGCCAGTAGTACGAGGGGATTGAACACTGAAGCTTTCTTT
.,TRBV6-6,.,TRBJ2-5,CAGGGATQETQYF,TGTGCCGGGGGCGGGGCGACTCAAGAGACCCAGTACTTC
.,TRBV5-1,.,TRBJ1-1,CASSARDGTEAFF,TGCGCCAGCAGCGCCCGGGACGGCACTGAAGCTTTCTTT
TRBD2,TRBV4-3,once,TRBJ2-7,CASSQDVLAGGLEQYF,TGCGCCAGCAGCCAAGATGTCTTAGCGGGGGGTCTCGAGCAGTACTTC